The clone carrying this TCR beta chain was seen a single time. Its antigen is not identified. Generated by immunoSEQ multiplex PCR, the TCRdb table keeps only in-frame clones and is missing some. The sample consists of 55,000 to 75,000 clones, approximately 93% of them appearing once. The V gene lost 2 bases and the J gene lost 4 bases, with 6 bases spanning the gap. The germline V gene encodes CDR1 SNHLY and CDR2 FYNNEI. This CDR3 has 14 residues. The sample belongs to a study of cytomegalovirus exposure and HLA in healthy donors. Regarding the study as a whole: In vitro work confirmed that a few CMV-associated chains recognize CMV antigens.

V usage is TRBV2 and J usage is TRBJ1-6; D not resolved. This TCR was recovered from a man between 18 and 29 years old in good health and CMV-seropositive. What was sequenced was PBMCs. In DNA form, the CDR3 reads TGTGCCAGCAGTGAACCCACATATAATTCACCCCTCCACTTT. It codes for CASSEPTYNSPLHF.